The 32 T cell receptor beta chains given below trace back to one sample, sequenced in a study of blood T cells in healthy people across ages. A second PCR of 7 to 11 cycles used a sample-barcoded 5' primer and a J-beta primer mix. TCRdb itself ran the 5' RACE reads through MiXCR, one entry per CDR3 protein. The sample carries 700,000 to 900,000 distinct CDR3 sequences, around half recorded once. The sequencing sample was made of blood. These TCRs come from an older man in good health.

This chain uses TRBV4-2 with TRBJ2-7; D perhaps matches TRBD2 (6 bases). Deletions cut 4 bases from V and 2 bases from J, with 21 bases between. This CDR3 has 17 amino acids. CDR1 and CDR2 from the germline V gene are LGHNA and YNFKEQ. CDR3 in amino acids: CASSLRAGTGHTYEQYF. In DNA form, the CDR3 reads TGTGCCAGCAGCCTAAGGGCGGGAACAGGCCACACCTACGAGCAGTACTTC.

Concerning this clonotype: One junction end disagrees with the germline gene, perhaps due to a read error. The chain is built from TRBV18 and TRBJ2-7, with D uncertain. CDR3 length: 14 amino acids. Germline-derived CDR1 and CDR2 are KGHSH and LQKENI. The CDR3 spells CTSSPSGASPEQYF. The CDR3 nucleotides are TGTACCAGCTCACCAAGTGGAGCGTCCCCCGAGCAGTACTTC.

The J gene is TRBJ2-5, the V gene TRBV5-6; 7 nucleotides line up with TRBD1. CDR3 size: 15 residues. Per the germline V gene, CDR1 is SGHDT and CDR2 is YYEEEE. Losses at the gene ends were 6 bases for V and 6 bases for J; bases not matched to a gene: 14. Here the CDR3 reads CASNAVGQDGKTQYF. CDR3 DNA sequence: TGTGCCAGCAACGCCGTTGGACAGGACGGAAAGACCCAGTACTTC.

The chain links TRBV2 to TRBJ2-5; 9 nucleotides match TRBD2. V was pared by 5 bases and J by 11 bases, with 15 bases of the junction left unmatched. The CDR3 runs to 15 residues. CDR1 is SNHLY, CDR2 FYNNEI, per germline. The CDR3 DNA follows: TGTGCCAGCAGTATCATGGGGACTAGCCTGACTGAGCAGTACTTC. This codes for CASSIMGTSLTEQYF.

V gene TRBV5-6 combines with J gene TRBJ1-2, with D unclear. V was pared by 0 bases and J by 8 bases, with 14 bases between. Per germline, CDR1 SGHDT and CDR2 YYEEEE. The CDR3 extends over 14 amino acids. The CDR3 DNA sequence: TGTGCCAGCAGCTTGGGGACGGAGGACGAGGGCTACACCTTC. This codes for CASSLGTEDEGYTF.

This chain connects TRBV25-1 to TRBJ2-5; D is unclear. The J call may be incorrect, as the DNA end agrees better with TRBJ2-7. The CDR3 has 11 amino acids. Germline V gene sequence: CDR1 MGHDK, CDR2 SYGVNS. Written as DNA, the CDR3 is TGTGCCAGCCGAACGAGGTACGAGCAGTACTTC. This sequence encodes CASRTRYEQYF.

This chain uses TRBV29-1 with TRBJ2-7; 10 nucleotides align to TRBD2. Germline V gene sequence: CDR1 SQVTM, CDR2 ANQGSEA. V shed 4 bases and J 3 bases; nucleotides not matched to a gene: 6. CDR3 length equals 14 residues. This CDR3 reads CSVVKSSGGYEQYF. As DNA, the CDR3 is TGCAGCGTTGTTAAGTCTAGCGGGGGCTACGAGCAGTACTTC.

The sample holds a few counts of this clonotype. The gene calls are TRBV7-7 and TRBJ2-6; tentatively, D is TRBD2 (6 bases). V was cut by 0 bases and J by 3 bases, with 18 bases left in between. The CDR3 runs 19 residues. The germline V gene encodes CDR1 SSHAT and CDR2 FNYEAQ (reference sequence). The CDR3 reads CASSLAGSRGLCGANVLTF. The CDR3 DNA is TGTGCCAGCAGCTTAGCGGGGTCCCGGGGGTTGTGTGGGGCCAACGTCCTGACTTTC.

The rearrangement joins TRBV5-1 to TRBJ2-1, with 7 nucleotides matching TRBD2. This CDR3 region has 15 residues. CDR1 is SGHRS and CDR2 is YFSETQ in the germline V gene. Losses at the gene ends were 3 bases for V and 6 bases for J; bases not matched to a gene: 9. This chain's CDR3 is CASSWEGLAGNEQFF. The CDR3 nucleotides read TGCGCCAGCAGCTGGGAGGGACTCGCCGGCAATGAGCAGTTCTTC.

This clonotype was counted a few times. V gene TRBV28 combines with J gene TRBJ2-1; the match to TRBD2 covers 8 bases. The V and J ends lost 8 bases and 0 bases, in that order; junction bases with no gene match: 6. The CDR3 totals 15 residues. Per germline, CDR1 MDHEN and CDR2 SYDVKM. The CDR3 DNA follows: TGTGCCAGCCTCACTAGCGGTAGCTCCTACAATGAGCAGTTCTTC. Amino acids: CASLTSGSSYNEQFF.

This clonotype came up many times. This chain links TRBV29-1 with TRBJ2-2; 7 bases map to TRBD1. This CDR3 contains 13 residues. With 5 bases clipped from V and 3 bases from J, the junction kept 3 bases outside the gene matches. Germline-derived CDR1 and CDR2 are SQVTM and ANQGSEA. The CDR3 nucleotides read TGCAGCGTTAAGGGGGCACACACCGGGGAGCTGTTTTTT. Amino acid sequence: CSVKGAHTGELFF.

The V and J genes are TRBV5-8 and TRBJ2-6; TRBD1 matches 9 bases. CDR1 SGHTS and CDR2 YDEGEE come from the germline V gene. Trimming took 5 bases from V and 2 from J; bases not matched to a gene: 11. The CDR3 contains 18 residues. Here the CDR3 DNA reads TGTGCCAGCAGATCCCGGGACAGGGTTCGGCCTGGGGCCAACGTCCTGACTTTC. It specifies CASRSRDRVRPGANVLTF.

The rearrangement links TRBV7-9 to TRBJ2-1; 10 bases match TRBD2. Germline assignment: CDR1 SEHNR and CDR2 FQNEAQ (reference sequence). CDR3 length: 15 residues. Trimming at V came to 5 bases and at J to 2 bases, leaving 3 bases not matched to a gene. The CDR3 protein is CASSDSGRAYNEQFF. For the CDR3, the DNA is TGTGCCAGCAGCGACAGCGGGAGGGCCTACAATGAGCAGTTCTTC.

The chain carries TRBV5-1 and TRBJ2-6; no clear D gene. The CDR3 loop spans 17 amino acids. CDR1 and CDR2 from the germline V gene are SGHRS and YFSETQ. V lost 4 bases and J lost 0, with 14 bases in between. The CDR3 sequence: CASSPDRRCSGANVLTF. As DNA, the CDR3 is TGCGCCAGCAGCCCAGATCGACGATGCTCTGGGGCCAACGTCCTGACTTTC.

The rearrangement links TRBV4-1 to TRBJ1-2; D unclear. Germline CDR1 is MGHRA and CDR2 is YSYEKL. Trimming pared 3 bases from V and 2 bases from J, leaving 7 bases between. The length of the CDR3 is 13 residues. CDR3 sequence reads: CASSHVGNYGYTF. The DNA for the CDR3 is TGCGCCAGCAGCCATGTAGGGAACTATGGCTACACCTTC.

The sample holds many counts of this clonotype. The chain employs TRBV20-1 and TRBJ2-7; TRBD1 matches 7 bases. Germline lookup yields CDR1 DFQATT and CDR2 SNEGSKA (reference sequence). The CDR3 is made up of 11 amino acids. The ends lost 3 bases at V and 6 bases at J; junction bases unmatched: 2. CDR3 in DNA: TGCAGTGCTAGTACAGGGGCCGAGCAGTACTTC. It yields the protein CSASTGAEQYF.

This chain connects TRBV6-5 to TRBJ2-1, with D perhaps TRBD1 (6 bases). Germline assignment: CDR1 MNHEY and CDR2 SVGAGI. The germline V and J ends were trimmed by 5 bases and 2 bases, with 13 bases remaining between them. This CDR3 comprises 15 residues. The CDR3 DNA follows: TGTGCCAGCAGTGGCGACAGGACCCCCTACAATGAGCAGTTCTTC. Protein: CASSGDRTPYNEQFF.

The V call is TRBV6-6, the J call TRBJ2-1; D gene uncertain. The CDR3 is 12 amino acids. CDR1 and CDR2 (germline): MNHNY, SVGAGI (reference sequence). Trimming pared 0 bases from V and 9 bases from J, leaving 6 bases between. The CDR3 region has the DNA TGTGCCAGCAGTTACTCGGCTAGTGAGCAGTTCTTC. Encoded protein: CASSYSASEQFF.

CDR3 region: CASSGGQNQETQYF. CDR3 nucleotides: TGTGCCAGCAGTGGTGGACAGAACCAAGAGACCCAGTACTTC. The chain is built from TRBV6-5 and TRBJ2-5; D perhaps matches TRBD1 (6 bases). This CDR3 is built from 14 residues. The V end lost 5 bases, the J end lost 0 bases, and 10 bases lay between the germline ends. The germline V gene encodes CDR1 MNHEY and CDR2 SVGAGI.

The rearrangement uses TRBV15 and TRBJ2-5; D may be TRBD2 (6 bases). V was cut by 0 bases and J by 4 bases, with 18 bases left in between. The germline V gene has CDR1 LNHNV and CDR2 YYDKDF (reference sequence). The CDR3 loop spans 17 amino acids. CDR3 residues: CATSRELAGATLETQYF. CDR3 sequence (DNA): TGTGCCACCAGCAGAGAACTAGCTGGAGCGACTCTAGAGACCCAGTACTTC.

V gene TRBV12-3 or TRBV12-4 combines with J gene TRBJ2-7; 9 nucleotides line up with TRBD1. Trimming took 3 bases from V and 5 from J; bases not matched to a gene: 8. The CDR3 is 15 amino acids. CDR3: CASSFTGTGLHEQYF. The CDR3 nucleotides are TGTGCCAGCAGTTTCACCGGGACAGGGTTGCACGAGCAGTACTTC.

This clonotype was counted a few times. The chain joins TRBV20-1 to TRBJ2-3, with TRBD1 matching 8 bases. CDR1 is DFQATT and CDR2 is SNEGSKA in the germline V gene (reference sequence). This CDR3 comprises 15 residues. V was clipped by 3 bases and J by 2 bases; unmatched bases: 7. The CDR3: CSARDRVPHTDTQYF. The CDR3 region has the DNA TGCAGTGCTAGGGACAGGGTCCCCCACACAGATACGCAGTATTTT.

The chain uses TRBV28 and TRBJ2-5; D is tentatively TRBD1 or TRBD2 (5 bases each). Looked up from germline, CDR1 is MDHEN and CDR2 is SYDVKM. The CDR3 contains 13 residues. V was cut by 3 bases and J by 6 bases, with 11 bases left in between. CDR3 in DNA: TGTGCCAGCAGTTTGGTGGGACGAAAGACCCAGTACTTC. Encoded protein: CASSLVGRKTQYF.

The CDR3, as DNA: TGTGCCAGCAGCCCGAGACTAGCGGTCAAGGGCCAGTACTTC. Amino acids: CASSPRLAVKGQYF. The chain links TRBV3-1 to TRBJ2-5, with TRBD2 matching 9 bases. Germline CDR1 is LGHDT and CDR2 is YNNKEL (reference sequence). With 4 bases clipped from V and 10 bases from J, the junction kept 10 bases outside the gene matches. The CDR3 covers 14 residues.

V and J are TRBV18 and TRBJ2-3; tentatively, D is TRBD2 (5 bases). The CDR3 runs to 14 residues. Germline loops: CDR1 KGHSH, CDR2 LQKENI. V was shortened by 1 base and J by 6 bases, with 11 bases between the two germline ends. In DNA form, the CDR3 reads TGTGCCAGCTCACCACTTGCTAGCCCTGATACGCAGTATTTT. Translation gives CASSPLASPDTQYF.

This clonotype was detected only a few times. The V and J genes are TRBV3-1 and TRBJ1-2; D is unclear. The CDR3 length is 11 residues. Germline V lookup: CDR1 LGHDT, CDR2 YNNKEL (reference sequence). The germline V and J ends were trimmed by 5 bases and 8 bases, with 9 bases remaining between them. CDR3: CASSNKGGYTF. The CDR3 DNA sequence: TGTGCCAGCAGCAACAAGGGAGGCTACACCTTC.

The chain uses TRBV24-1 and TRBJ2-5, with D possibly TRBD1 on 6 matching bases. This CDR3 comprises 16 residues. Trimming cost V 3 bases and J 7 bases, with 20 bases left between them. From germline, CDR1 is KGHDR and CDR2 SFDVKD. The CDR3 nucleotides read TGTGCCACCAGTGATCTCCGGGACATGGGGTTTGCGACCCAGTACTTC. This codes for CATSDLRDMGFATQYF.

This clonotype was found a few times. The V and J genes are TRBV9 and TRBJ2-4, with D possibly matching TRBD2 (5 bases). V shed 4 bases and J shed 13 bases, with 27 bases lying between them. CDR3 length equals 16 residues. CDR1 and CDR2 from the germline V gene are SGDLS and YYNGEE. CDR3 DNA sequence: TGTGCCAGCAGCTTTAGCAGAGAGGCACCGTCTTGGGAGCAGTACTTC. Encoded protein: CASSFSREAPSWEQYF.

The chain links TRBV3-1 to TRBJ2-7, with 11 bases fitting TRBD2. Trimming cost V 5 bases and J 3 bases; bases outside gene matches: 6. Germline-derived CDR1 and CDR2 are LGHDT and YNNKEL (reference sequence). CDR3 length: 15 amino acids. CDR3 bases: TGTGCCAGCAGCTACTTTAGCGGGAGGGGCTACGAGCAGTACTTC. Translated, it gives CASSYFSGRGYEQYF.

V gene TRBV25-1 combines with J gene TRBJ2-5, with D possibly matching TRBD1 (6 bases). CDR3 length equals 13 residues. In germline, CDR1 is MGHDK, CDR2 SYGVNS. V was clipped by 7 bases and J by 4 bases, with 13 bases between them. The CDR3 nucleotides read TGTGCCAGCAAGGGCAGGGGTGGAGAGACCCAGTACTTC. Translation gives CASKGRGGETQYF.

The rearrangement uses TRBV5-1 and TRBJ2-1; 10 bases map to TRBD1. V trimming: 4 bases; J trimming: 6 bases; junction bases outside the gene matches: 10. The CDR3 has 16 amino acids. Germline V gene data show CDR1 as SGHRS and CDR2 as YFSETQ. The CDR3 DNA reads as TGCGCCAGCAGCAACTTGCCGGGACAGGGGTCCAATGAGCAGTTCTTC. Its translation: CASSNLPGQGSNEQFF.

The gene calls are TRBV5-1 and TRBJ2-5; 12 bases match TRBD2. The CDR3 is 16 amino acids. The V segment lost 4 bases and the J segment 5 bases; nucleotides outside the gene matches: 9. In germline, CDR1 is SGHRS, CDR2 YFSETQ. The chain's CDR3 is CASSPQGLAGGETQYF. Here the CDR3 DNA reads TGCGCCAGCAGCCCACAGGGGCTAGCGGGAGGGGAGACCCAGTACTTC.